Below are 6 T cell receptor beta chains sequenced from a single sample in a study of T cell changes during pregnancy in multiple sclerosis. Repertoires were generated with immunoSEQ multiplex PCR, while TCRdb's copy carries only in-frame clones and drops some. The table lists under 30,000 clones, about 93% of them singletons. The sequenced sample was CD4+ T cells from peripheral blood mononuclear cells, obtained after pregnancy. Receptors were obtained from a female donor with multiple sclerosis, enrolled in a pregnancy study.

J is TRBJ1-1 and V is TRBV10-3; D not certain. In germline, CDR1 is ENHRY, CDR2 SYGVKD. V shed 7 bases and J shed 1 base, with 10 bases lying between them. This CDR3 spans 13 amino acids. The CDR3 spells CAIIKSGNTEAFF. CDR3 in DNA: TGTGCCATCATAAAGTCGGGGAACACTGAAGCTTTCTTT.

CDR3 bases: TGTGCCTGGAGCCCGATAGGACAGGCTAACTATGGCTACACCTTC. Translation gives CAWSPIGQANYGYTF. The chain joins TRBV30 to TRBJ1-2, with 7 bases that match TRBD1. The length of the CDR3 is 15 residues. V lost 3 bases, J lost 0 bases, and 7 bases stayed unmatched. Germline assignment: CDR1 GTSNPN and CDR2 SVGIG (reference sequence).

The count of this clone is one. This chain links TRBV19 with TRBJ2-7; 7 bases are a match to TRBD1. This CDR3 has 18 amino acids. The germline V gene encodes CDR1 LNHDA and CDR2 SQIVND (reference sequence). V trimming: 3 bases; J trimming: 1 base; junction bases outside the gene matches: 15. CDR3 loop: CASSIAPTWQGVSYEQYF. CDR3 in DNA: TGTGCCAGTAGTATCGCACCCACCTGGCAGGGGGTGTCCTACGAGCAGTACTTC. Filled out from reference TRBV19 and TRBJ2-7, the complete variable domain reads DGGITQSPKYLFRKEGQNVTLSCEQNLNHDAMYWYRQDPGQGLRLIYYSQIVNDFQKGDIAEGYSVSREKKESFPLTVTSAQKNPTAFYLCASSIAPTWQGVSYEQYFGPGTRLTVT.

The V call is TRBV30, the J call TRBJ2-7; perhaps TRBD1 as D (5 bases). The CDR3 extends over 12 amino acids. The V end lost 2 bases, the J end lost 3 bases, and 8 bases lay between the germline ends. Germline V gives CDR1 GTSNPN, CDR2 SVGIG (reference sequence). The CDR3 DNA sequence: TGTGCCTGGAGTCAGGGTCACTACGAGCAGTACTTC. Protein product: CAWSQGHYEQYF.

The V call is TRBV6-1, the J call TRBJ2-6; no clear D. Trimming stripped 6 bases from V and 0 bases from J, with 9 bases between. This CDR3 region has 15 residues. Germline assignment: CDR1 MNHNS and CDR2 SASEGT. CDR3 in amino acids: CASRTTHSGANVLTF. The DNA for the CDR3 is TGTGCCAGCAGAACAACACACTCTGGGGCCAACGTCCTGACTTTC.

The rearrangement joins TRBV7-6 to TRBJ2-6; TRBD1 matches 8 bases. Per germline, CDR1 SGHVS and CDR2 FNYEAQ. The V gene end was trimmed by 3 bases and the J gene end by 2 bases; junction bases not matched to a gene: 0. This CDR3 comprises 15 residues. The CDR3 DNA reads TGTGCCAGCAGCTTGACAGGGGCTGGGGCCAACGTCCTGACTTTC. Amino acids: CASSLTGAGANVLTF.